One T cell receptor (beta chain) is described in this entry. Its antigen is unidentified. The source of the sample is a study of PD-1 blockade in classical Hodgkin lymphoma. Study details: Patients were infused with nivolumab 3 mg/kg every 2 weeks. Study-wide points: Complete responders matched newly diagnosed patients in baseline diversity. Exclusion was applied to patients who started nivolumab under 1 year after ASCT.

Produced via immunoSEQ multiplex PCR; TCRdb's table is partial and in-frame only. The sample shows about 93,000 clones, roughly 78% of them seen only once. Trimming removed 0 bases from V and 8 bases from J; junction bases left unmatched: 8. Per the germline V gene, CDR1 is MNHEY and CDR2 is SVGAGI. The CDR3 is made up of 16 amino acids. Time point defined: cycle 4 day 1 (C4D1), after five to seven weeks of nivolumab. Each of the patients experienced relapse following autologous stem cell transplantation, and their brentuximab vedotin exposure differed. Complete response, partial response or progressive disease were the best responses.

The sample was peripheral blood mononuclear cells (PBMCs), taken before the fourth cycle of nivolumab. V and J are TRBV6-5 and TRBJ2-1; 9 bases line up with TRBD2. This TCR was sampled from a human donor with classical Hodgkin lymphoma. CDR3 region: CASSYSTGLAIDEQFF. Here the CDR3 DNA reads TGTGCCAGCAGTTACTCGACGGGACTAGCTATTGATGAGCAGTTCTTC.